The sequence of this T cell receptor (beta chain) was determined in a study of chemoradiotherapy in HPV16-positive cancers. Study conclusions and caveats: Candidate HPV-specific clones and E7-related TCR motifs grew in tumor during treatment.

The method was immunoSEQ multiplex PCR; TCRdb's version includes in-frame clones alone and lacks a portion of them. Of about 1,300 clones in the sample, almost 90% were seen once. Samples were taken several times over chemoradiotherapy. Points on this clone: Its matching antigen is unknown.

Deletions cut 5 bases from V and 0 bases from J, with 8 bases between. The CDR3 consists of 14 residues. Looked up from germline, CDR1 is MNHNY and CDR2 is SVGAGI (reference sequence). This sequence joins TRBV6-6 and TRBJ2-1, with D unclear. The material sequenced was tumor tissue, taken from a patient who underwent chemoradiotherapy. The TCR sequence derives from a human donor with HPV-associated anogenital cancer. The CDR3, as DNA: TGTGCCAGCAGTCCAGCGAGCTCCTACAATGAGCAGTTCTTC. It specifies CASSPASSYNEQFF.